This T cell receptor beta chain came from a study of early T cells in non-severe SARS-CoV-2 infection. Study in general: The authors sequenced bulk RNA from unsorted whole blood, leaving chains unpaired. Study-wide results and caveats: Anti-spike CD8 specificities were favored by VDJdb matching, whose results missed private and CD4 specificities.

Unique molecular identifiers were affixed to single, distinct cDNA molecules. Using its own MiXCR run on the 5' RACE reads, TCRdb lists one record per CDR3 protein. The sample has 35,000 to 45,000 distinct CDR3 sequences, 5% to 6.5% seen once. Trimming removed 3 bases from V and 0 bases from J; junction bases left unmatched: 13. Germline V gene sequence: CDR1 SGHVT, CDR2 SQSDAQ. The CDR3 has 20 amino acids. Only a few counts were recorded for this clonotype. Its target is unknown. Material for sequencing was whole blood. The sequence was obtained from an adult who was a healthcare worker with PCR-confirmed SARS-CoV-2 infection or an uninfected control (not recorded which). V and J are TRBV7-4 and TRBJ2-1, with 11 positions matching TRBD2. CDR3 protein: CASSFPSGRTMGSSYNEQFF. The CDR3 bases are TGTGCCAGCAGCTTCCCTAGCGGGAGGACAATGGGGAGCTCCTACAATGAGCAGTTCTTC.